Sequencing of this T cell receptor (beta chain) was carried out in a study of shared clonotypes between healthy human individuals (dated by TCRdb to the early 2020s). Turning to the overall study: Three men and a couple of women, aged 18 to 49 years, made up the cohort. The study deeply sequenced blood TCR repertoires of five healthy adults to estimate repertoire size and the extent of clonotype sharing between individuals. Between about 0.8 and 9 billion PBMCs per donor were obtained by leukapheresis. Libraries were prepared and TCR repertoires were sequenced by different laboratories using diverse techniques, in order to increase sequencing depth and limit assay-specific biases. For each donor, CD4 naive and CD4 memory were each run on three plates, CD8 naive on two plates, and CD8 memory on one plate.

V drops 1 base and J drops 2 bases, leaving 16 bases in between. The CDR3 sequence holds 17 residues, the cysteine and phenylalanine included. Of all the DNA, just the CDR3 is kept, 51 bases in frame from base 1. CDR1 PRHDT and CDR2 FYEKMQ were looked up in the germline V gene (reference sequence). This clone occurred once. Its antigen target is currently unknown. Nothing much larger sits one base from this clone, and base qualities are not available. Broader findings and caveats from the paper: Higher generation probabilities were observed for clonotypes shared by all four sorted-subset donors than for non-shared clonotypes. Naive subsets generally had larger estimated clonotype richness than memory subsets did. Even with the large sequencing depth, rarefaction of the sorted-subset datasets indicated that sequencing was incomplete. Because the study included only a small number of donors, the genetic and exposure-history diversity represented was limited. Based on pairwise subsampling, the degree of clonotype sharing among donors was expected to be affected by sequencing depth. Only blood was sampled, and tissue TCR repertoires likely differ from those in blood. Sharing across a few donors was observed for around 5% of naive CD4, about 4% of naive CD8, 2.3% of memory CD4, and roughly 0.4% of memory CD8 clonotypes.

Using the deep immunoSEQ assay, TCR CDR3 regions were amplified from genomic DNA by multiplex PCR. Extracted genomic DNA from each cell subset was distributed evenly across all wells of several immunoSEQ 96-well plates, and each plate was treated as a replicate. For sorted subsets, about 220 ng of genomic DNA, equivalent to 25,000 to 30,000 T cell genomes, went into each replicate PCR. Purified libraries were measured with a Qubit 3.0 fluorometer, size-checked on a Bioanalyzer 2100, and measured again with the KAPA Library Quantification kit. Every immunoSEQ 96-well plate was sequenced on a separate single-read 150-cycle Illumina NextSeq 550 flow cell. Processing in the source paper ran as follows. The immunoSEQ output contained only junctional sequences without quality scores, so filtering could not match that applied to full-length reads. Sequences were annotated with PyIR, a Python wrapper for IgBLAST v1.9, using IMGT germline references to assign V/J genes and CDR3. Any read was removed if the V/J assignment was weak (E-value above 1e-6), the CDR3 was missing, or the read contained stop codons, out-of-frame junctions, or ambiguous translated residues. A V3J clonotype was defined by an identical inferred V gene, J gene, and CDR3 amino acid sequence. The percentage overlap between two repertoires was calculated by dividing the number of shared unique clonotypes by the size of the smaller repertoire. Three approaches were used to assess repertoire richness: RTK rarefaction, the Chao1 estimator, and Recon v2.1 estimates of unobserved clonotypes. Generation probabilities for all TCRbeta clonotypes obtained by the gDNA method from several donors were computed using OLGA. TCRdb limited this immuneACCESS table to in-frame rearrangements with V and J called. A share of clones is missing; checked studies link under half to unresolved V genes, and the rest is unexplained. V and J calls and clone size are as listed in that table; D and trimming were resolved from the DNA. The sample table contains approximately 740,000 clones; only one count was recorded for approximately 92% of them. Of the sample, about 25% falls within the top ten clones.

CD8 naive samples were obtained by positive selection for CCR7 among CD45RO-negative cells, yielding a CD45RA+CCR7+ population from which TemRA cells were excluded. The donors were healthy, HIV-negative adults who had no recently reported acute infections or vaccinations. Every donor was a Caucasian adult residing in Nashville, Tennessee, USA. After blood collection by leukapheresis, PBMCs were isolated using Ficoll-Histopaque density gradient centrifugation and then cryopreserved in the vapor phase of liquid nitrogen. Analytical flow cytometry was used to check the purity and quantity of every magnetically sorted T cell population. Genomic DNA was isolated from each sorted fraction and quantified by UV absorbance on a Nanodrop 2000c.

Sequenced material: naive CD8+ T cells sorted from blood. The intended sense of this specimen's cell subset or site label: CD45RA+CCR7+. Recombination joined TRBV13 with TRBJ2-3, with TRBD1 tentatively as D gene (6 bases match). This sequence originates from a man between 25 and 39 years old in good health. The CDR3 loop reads CASSLAPTGSPTDTQYF. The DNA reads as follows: TGTGCCAGCAGCTTAGCCCCCACAGGGAGCCCCACAGATACGCAGTATTTT.